The next 18 T cell receptor beta chains were all read from a single sample in a study of T cells expressing NK-cell markers. TCRdb re-analyzed the 5' RACE reads; it lists each CDR3 protein once, without DNA. This repertoire includes approximately 550,000 distinct CDR3 sequences. Sequences were obtained from blood T cells: a sorted CD56 or NKG2C T cell subset, CD4+ or CD8+ T cells, or bulk PBMC T cells (not recorded which). These receptor sequences come from a man between 18 and 35 years old in good health.

The chain employs TRBV4-2 and TRBJ2-3. CDR3 length: 18 amino acids. Germline V gene data show CDR1 as LGHNA and CDR2 as YNFKEQ. The CDR3 here is CASSQDRWTTGSSSTQYF.

The V and J genes are TRBV29-1 and TRBJ2-1; the TRBD1 assignment by TCRdb is unverifiable without DNA. Germline V gene lookup returns CDR1 SQVTM and CDR2 ANQGSEA. The CDR3 totals 15 residues. The CDR3: CSAMGFRGGPSEQFF.

The gene calls are TRBV30 and TRBJ2-5; the D call of TRBD1 rests on TCRdb alone, since no DNA is present to check it. The germline V gene has CDR1 GTSNPN and CDR2 SVGIG (reference sequence). The CDR3 totals 14 residues. Here the CDR3 reads CASQQGRVPETQYF.

The rearrangement links TRBV5-1 to TRBJ2-1; the TCRdb D gene call, TRBD2, has no DNA to confirm it. The germline V gene has CDR1 SGHRS and CDR2 YFSETQ. The CDR3 covers 16 residues. The CDR3 sequence is CASSLVLGGRPNEQFF.

The V and J genes are TRBV20-1 and TRBJ2-1; TCRdb returns TRBD2, unconfirmable since there is no DNA. The CDR3 contains 14 residues. Germline V gene sequence: CDR1 DFQATT, CDR2 SNEGSKA (reference sequence). CDR3 in amino acids: CSAPTRSAYNEQFF.

CDR3 region: CASSQLLGKRDNEQFF. This chain connects TRBV4-1 to TRBJ2-1; the D call from TCRdb, TRBD2, cannot be confirmed without DNA. The CDR3 has 16 residues. Per the germline V gene, CDR1 is MGHRA and CDR2 is YSYEKL.

The chain uses TRBV24-1 and TRBJ2-1; TCRdb indicates TRBD2, and absent DNA this call remains unverified. The CDR3 spans 13 residues. Germline V lookup: CDR1 KGHDR, CDR2 SFDVKD. The CDR3 here is CATASGGENEQFF.

This rearrangement joins TRBV4-1 to TRBJ1-3; lacking DNA, the TRBD1 call made by TCRdb goes unchecked. The germline CDR1 and CDR2 sequences are MGHRA and YSYEKL. The CDR3 has 17 residues. This CDR3 is CASSQGEPAGTRNTIYF.

The chain combines TRBV7-8 with TRBJ1-5; with no DNA, the TCRdb D assignment of TRBD1 cannot be verified. Germline loops: CDR1 SGHVS, CDR2 FQNEAQ. This CDR3 has 15 amino acids. The CDR3 here is CASSLVGDTEQPQHF.

The CDR3 sequence is CRATRQEGNTEAFF. The genes are TRBV20-1 and TRBJ1-1; TCRdb returns TRBD1, unconfirmable since there is no DNA. The V gene's germline CDR1 is DFQATT and CDR2 SNEGSKA (reference sequence). The CDR3 length is 14 residues.

The chain joins TRBV9 to TRBJ2-1; TCRdb picks TRBD2, but there is no DNA to check that call. CDR1 SGDLS and CDR2 YYNGEE come from the germline V gene. CDR3 length: 20 residues. The CDR3 sequence: CASSSPWGTSGRSAYNEQFF.

The genes are TRBV12-5 and TRBJ1-5. This CDR3 is built from 15 residues. CDR1 and CDR2 from the germline V gene are LGHNT and FRNRAP. CDR3 residues: CASGLGTWSNQPQHF. Full variable domain (rest looked up from reference TRBV12-5 and TRBJ1-5): DARVTQTPRHKVTEMGQEVTMRCQPILGHNTVFWYRQTMMQGLELLAYFRNRAPLDDSGMPKDRFSAEMPDATLATLKIQPSEPRDSAVYFCASGLGTWSNQPQHFGDGTRLSIL.

This chain connects TRBV5-1 to TRBJ2-3; there is no DNA to check the TCRdb D call of TRBD2. The CDR3 consists of 18 residues. Germline-derived CDR1 and CDR2 are SGHRS and YFSETQ. The chain's CDR3 is CASSLALAGAPGTDTQYF.

The rearrangement joins TRBV29-1 to TRBJ2-5; absent DNA, TCRdb's TRBD1 call cannot be checked. Germline CDR1 and CDR2: SQVTM and ANQGSEA. This CDR3 spans 14 amino acids. CDR3 sequence reads: CSVRQGWGQETQYF.

V gene TRBV5-1 combines with J gene TRBJ2-3; the TCRdb D gene call, TRBD2, has no DNA to confirm it. Germline CDR1 and CDR2: SGHRS and YFSETQ. This CDR3 has 20 residues. This chain's CDR3 is CASSFPHPSGSGFDMDTQYF.

This sequence joins TRBV29-1 and TRBJ2-7; TCRdb lists TRBD1, though no DNA is available to test this call. The CDR3 has 12 amino acids. Germline loops: CDR1 SQVTM, CDR2 ANQGSEA. CDR3 in amino acids: CSVWDSMSEQYF.

The genes are TRBV13 and TRBJ1-4; TCRdb lists TRBD1, though no DNA is available to test this call. Germline lookup yields CDR1 PRHDT and CDR2 FYEKMQ (reference sequence). The CDR3 extends over 14 amino acids. CDR3 protein: CASSFGTGNEKLFF.

The chain uses TRBV12-3 or TRBV12-4 and TRBJ2-3; TCRdb proposes TRBD1, but this gene call is untestable without DNA. The CDR3 spans 12 residues. The CDR3 here is CASSSRGHTQYF.